Listed below are T cell receptor beta chains from one sample, sequenced in a study of T cells after yellow fever vaccination. TCRdb reprocessed the 5' RACE reads with MiXCR, giving one entry per CDR3 protein. The sample yields hundreds of thousands of distinct CDR3 sequences, approximately 4% seen once. The source was PBMCs, collected 5 days after the yellow fever booster vaccination. The receptors derive from a young man who received the YFV17D yellow fever vaccine. CDR3s include the opening cysteine and the closing phenylalanine or tryptophan. The D gene is left open where the match is weak. Expanded clones get a size class; other rows say once, few or many, or leave the size out.

abundance	d_gene	v_gene	j_gene	CDR3nt	CDR3aa
many	NA	TRBV7-9	TRBJ1-2	TGTGCCAGCAGCCCCGGGGCCGAATGCTTC	CASSPGAECF
few	NA	TRBV3-1	TRBJ1-4	TGTGCCAGCAGCCCGACAGTAGGTGGGGAAAAACTGTTTTTT	CASSPTVGGEKLFF
few	TRBD1	TRBV9	TRBJ1-5	TGTGCCAGCAGCGTAGGGGACAGGCTCAATCAGCCCCAGCATTTT	CASSVGDRLNQPQHF
many	TRBD2	TRBV27	TRBJ2-1	TGTGCCAGCAGTGCTGGGACTAGCGGGGAGACACCCTACAATGAGCAGTTCTTC	CASSAGTSGETPYNEQFF
few	NA	TRBV2	TRBJ1-2	TGTGCCAGCCTTTTGGACAGTTTCTATGGCTACACCTTC	CASLLDSFYGYTF
few	NA	TRBV6-1	TRBJ1-6	TGTGCCAGCAGTGAAATGGGGGCCTTGGGTTCACCCCTCCACTTT	CASSEMGALGSPLHF
NA	NA	TRBV5-4	TRBJ1-1	TGTGCCAGCACCTCTCTTGGGGAGGGCACTGAAGCTTTCTTT	CASTSLGEGTEAFF
many	NA	TRBV29-1	TRBJ1-1	TGCAGCGTGGGACTGATGAACACTGAAGCTTTCTTT	CSVGLMNTEAFF
many	NA	TRBV4-3	TRBJ1-1	TGCGCCAGCAGAGGGACACTCCCCTGGGGCACTGAAGCTTTCTTT	CASRGTLPWGTEAFF
many	NA	TRBV20-1	TRBJ2-3	TGCAGTTGCCGGCCGACAGATACGCAGTATTTT	CSCRPTDTQYF
many	NA	TRBV5-6	TRBJ1-1	TGTGCCAGCAGCTCGATAGGGGTGGATGAAGCTTTCTTT	CASSSIGVDEAFF
NA	TRBD2	TRBV5-1	TRBJ2-1	TGCGCCAGCAGCTTTGGGACTAGCTCCGATGAGCAGTTCTTC	CASSFGTSSDEQFF
NA	NA	TRBV15	TRBJ2-2	TGTGCCACCAGCAGCCATGGGGTGGGGACCGGGGAGCTGTTTTTT	CATSSHGVGTGELFF
few	NA	TRBV2	TRBJ2-4	TGTGCCAGCGAGGGGGAGTTAGCCAAAAACATTCAGTACTTC	CASEGELAKNIQYF
many	TRBD1	TRBV20-1	TRBJ2-1	TGCAGTGCCCACAGGACAGGGAACTACAATGAGCAGTTCTTC	CSAHRTGNYNEQFF
NA	NA	TRBV28	TRBJ1-6	TGTGCCAGCAGTTTCCGCTCCATAAATTCACCCCTCCACTTT	CASSFRSINSPLHF
many	NA	TRBV4-2	TRBJ2-3	TGTGCCAGCAGCCAAGAACGTCCCTATACGCAGTATTTT	CASSQERPYTQYF
many	NA	TRBV15	TRBJ1-5	TGTGCCACCAGCAGAGTAGGTGGGGGGCGCTTGGCGAGCAATCAGCCCCAGCATTTT	CATSRVGGGRLASNQPQHF
many	TRBD1	TRBV6-2/TRBV6-3	TRBJ2-7	TGTGCCAGCAGTTTCGACAGGGCCAACGAGCAGTACTTC	CASSFDRANEQYF
many	TRBD2	TRBV9	TRBJ2-1	TGTGCCAGCAGCGTAACGGCGGGGGGGTTCAATGAGCAGTTCTTC	CASSVTAGGFNEQFF
NA	NA	TRBV20-1	TRBJ1-5	TGCAGTGCTAGAAACCCCACAGGGATTCTCGAGAAGCCCCAGCATTTT	CSARNPTGILEKPQHF
few	NA	TRBV7-8	TRBJ2-1	TGTGCCAGCAGCCACAGCCCCAGGGGGGACAATGAGCAGTTCTTC	CASSHSPRGDNEQFF
NA	NA	TRBV27	TRBJ1-5	TGTGCCAGCAGTCGATGGGGTCAGCCCCAGCATTTT	CASSRWGQPQHF
many	NA	TRBV4-3	TRBJ1-2	TGCGCCAGCAGCCCGGGCGGTTTCGACTATGGCTACACCTTC	CASSPGGFDYGYTF
few	NA	TRBV4-1	TRBJ1-1	TGCGCCAGCAGCCAATCCAGATTGAACACTGAAGCTTTCTTT	CASSQSRLNTEAFF
many	NA	TRBV5-4	TRBJ1-6	TGTGCCAGCAGCTTCGGGGGGTATTCACCCCTCCACTTT	CASSFGGYSPLHF
NA	NA	TRBV7-2	TRBJ2-1	TGTGCCAGCGGCCCCTCAGGAACGGGCCCTCCCTCCTTC	CASGPSGTGPPSF
NA	TRBD1	TRBV19	TRBJ1-2	TGTGCCAGTACCCACTTGTGGGAGGGGGCGAACTATGGCTACACCTTC	CASTHLWEGANYGYTF
NA	NA	TRBV12-2	TRBJ1-5	TGTGCAAGTCGCTTAAGTTTGTACAGGACCTATAGCAATCAGCCCCAGCATTTT	CASRLSLYRTYSNQPQHF
many	TRBD2	TRBV18	TRBJ2-3	TGTGCCAGCTCACTTCCTGGACTAGCGAGTACTAGCACAGATACGCAGTATTTT	CASSLPGLASTSTDTQYF
NA	NA	TRBV12-3/TRBV12-4	TRBJ1-2	TGTGCCAGCAGCACAACAGGGACATATAACTACACCTTC	CASSTTGTYNYTF
few	TRBD1	TRBV7-2	TRBJ2-3	TGTGCCAGCAGCATAGGGACAGGGTCCACAGATACGCAGTATTTT	CASSIGTGSTDTQYF
few	NA	TRBV18	TRBJ2-5	TGTGCCAGCTCACCAATTTCTAGCGAGACCCAGTACTTC	CASSPISSETQYF
many	NA	TRBV4-1	TRBJ2-3	TGTGCCAGCAGCCCATCTGGAGATACGCAGTATTTT	CASSPSGDTQYF
NA	NA	TRBV2	TRBJ1-6	TGTGCCAGCAGCGAATCGCCCTATAATTCACCCCTCCACTTT	CASSESPYNSPLHF
once	NA	TRBV9	TRBJ1-1	TGTGCCAGCAGCGTTGGGACCACCGGTGGGACTGAAGCTTTCTTT	CASSVGTTGGTEAFF
few	NA	TRBV7-6	TRBJ1-5	TGTGCCAGCAGCTTCGAGATGGGAGCCCAGCCCCAGCATTTT	CASSFEMGAQPQHF
NA	TRBD2	TRBV4-2	TRBJ2-5	TGTGCCAGCAGCCAAACTGAGCGGGGTCTCCAAGAGACCCAGTACTTC	CASSQTERGLQETQYF
few	TRBD2	TRBV7-8	TRBJ2-1	TGTGCCAGCAGCCGGACTAGCGTTAACTACAATGAGCAGTTCTTC	CASSRTSVNYNEQFF
NA	NA	TRBV9	TRBJ2-1	TGTGCCAGCAGCGTAGTGGGCAGTCCCCCCTACAATGAGCAGTTCTTC	CASSVVGSPPYNEQFF
few	TRBD1	TRBV7-2	TRBJ1-5	TGTGCCAGCACAGGGGGCGGATATCAGCCCCAGCATTTT	CASTGGGYQPQHF
NA	NA	TRBV4-1	TRBJ1-2	TGCGCCAGCAGCCCCCAAAGGACAGCCCCTAGCTATGGCTACACCTTC	CASSPQRTAPSYGYTF
many	NA	TRBV20-1	TRBJ2-6	TGCAGTGCTAAGGGCACTGGGGCCAACGTCCTGACTTTC	CSAKGTGANVLTF
many	NA	TRBV5-1	TRBJ1-2	TGCGCCAGCAGCTTGGGGCAGCGCGCGGCTGACTATGGCTACACCTTC	CASSLGQRAADYGYTF
few	NA	TRBV27	TRBJ2-7	TGTGCCAGCAGGGAAACAACAGGGAATTCCTACGAGCAGTACTTC	CASRETTGNSYEQYF
many	NA	TRBV19	TRBJ2-2	TGTGCCAGTAGTATATGGGGGTACACCGGGGAGCTGTTTTTT	CASSIWGYTGELFF
many	TRBD1	TRBV4-1	TRBJ1-4	TGCGCCAGCAGCCAAGGGGGACAGCGAAATGAAAAACTGTTTTTT	CASSQGGQRNEKLFF
few	TRBD1	TRBV7-9	TRBJ1-4	TGTGCCAGCACCAGACAGGGATGGTTACTGTTTTTT	CASTRQGWLLFF
few	NA	TRBV29-1	TRBJ2-2	TGCAGCGTTGAGAGGAACACCGGGGAGCTGTTTTTT	CSVERNTGELFF
few	TRBD2	TRBV24-1	TRBJ2-2	TGTGCCACCAGTGATTCGAGCCTGGGACTAGCGGGGGGGCCGCACACCGGGGAGCTGTTTTTT	CATSDSSLGLAGGPHTGELFF
many	TRBD2	TRBV4-3	TRBJ2-3	TGCGCCAGCAGCCAAGATCAACCCGGGACTACATTTGATACGCAGTATTTT	CASSQDQPGTTFDTQYF
NA	NA	TRBV5-5	TRBJ2-3	TGTGCCAGCAGTACCACACTCCGGCGGGATACGCAGTATTTT	CASSTTLRRDTQYF
NA	NA	TRBV6-5	TRBJ1-6	TGTGCCAGCCTGGCAGGCCCCAATTCACCCCTCCACTTT	CASLAGPNSPLHF
NA	NA	TRBV20-1	TRBJ2-1	TGCAGTGCTAGAGCCCCCTCGAGCTCCTACAATGAGCAGTTCTTC	CSARAPSSSYNEQFF